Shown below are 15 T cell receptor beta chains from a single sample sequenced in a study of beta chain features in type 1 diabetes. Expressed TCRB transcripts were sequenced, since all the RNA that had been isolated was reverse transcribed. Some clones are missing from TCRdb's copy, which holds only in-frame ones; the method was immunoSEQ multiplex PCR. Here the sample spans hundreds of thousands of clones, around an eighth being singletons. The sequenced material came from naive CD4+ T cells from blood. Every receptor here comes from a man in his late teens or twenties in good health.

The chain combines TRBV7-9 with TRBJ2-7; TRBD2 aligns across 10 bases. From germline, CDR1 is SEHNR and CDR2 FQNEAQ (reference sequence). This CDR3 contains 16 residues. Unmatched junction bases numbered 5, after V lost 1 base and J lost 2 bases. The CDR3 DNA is TGTGCCAGCAGCTTAGGTGGAGCGGGAGGGACCTACGAGCAGTACTTC. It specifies CASSLGGAGGTYEQYF.

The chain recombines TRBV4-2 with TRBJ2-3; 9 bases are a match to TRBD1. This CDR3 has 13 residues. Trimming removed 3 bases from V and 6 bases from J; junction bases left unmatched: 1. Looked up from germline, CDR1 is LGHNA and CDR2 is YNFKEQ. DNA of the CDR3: TGTGCCAGCAGCCAGACAGGGGGGGATACGCAGTATTTT. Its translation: CASSQTGGDTQYF.

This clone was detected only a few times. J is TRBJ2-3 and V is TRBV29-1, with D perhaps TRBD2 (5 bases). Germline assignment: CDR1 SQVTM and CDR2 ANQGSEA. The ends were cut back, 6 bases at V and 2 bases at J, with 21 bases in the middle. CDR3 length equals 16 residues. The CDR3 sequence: CSVRPRSLGLTDTQYF. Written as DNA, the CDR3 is TGCAGCGTCCGACCCCGTTCACTAGGCCTCACAGATACGCAGTATTTT.

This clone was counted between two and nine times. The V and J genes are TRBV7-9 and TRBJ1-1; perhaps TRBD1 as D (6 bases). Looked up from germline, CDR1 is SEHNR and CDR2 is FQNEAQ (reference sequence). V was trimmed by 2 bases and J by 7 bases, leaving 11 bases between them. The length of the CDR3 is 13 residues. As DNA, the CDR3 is TGTGCCAGCAGCTTATTAACAGGGCTTGAAGCTTTCTTT. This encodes CASSLLTGLEAFF. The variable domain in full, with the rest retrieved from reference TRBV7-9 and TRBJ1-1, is DTGVSQNPRHKITKRGQNVTFRCDPISEHNRLYWYRQTLGQGPEFLTYFQNEAQLEKSRLLSDRFSAERPKGSFSTLEIQRTEQGDSAMYLCASSLLTGLEAFFGQGTRLTVV.

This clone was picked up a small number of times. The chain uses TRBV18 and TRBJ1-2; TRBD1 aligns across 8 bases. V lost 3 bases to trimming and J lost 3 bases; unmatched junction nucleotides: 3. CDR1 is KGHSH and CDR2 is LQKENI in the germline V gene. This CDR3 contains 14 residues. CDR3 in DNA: TGTGCCAGCTCACCGGACAGGGCTCACTATGGCTACACCTTC. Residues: CASSPDRAHYGYTF.

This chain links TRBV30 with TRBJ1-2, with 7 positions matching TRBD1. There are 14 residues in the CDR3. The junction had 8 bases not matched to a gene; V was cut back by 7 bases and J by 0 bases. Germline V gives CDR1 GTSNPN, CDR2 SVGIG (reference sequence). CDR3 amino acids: CASYRGKANYGYTF. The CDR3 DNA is TGTGCCTCCTACAGGGGAAAGGCTAACTATGGCTACACCTTC.

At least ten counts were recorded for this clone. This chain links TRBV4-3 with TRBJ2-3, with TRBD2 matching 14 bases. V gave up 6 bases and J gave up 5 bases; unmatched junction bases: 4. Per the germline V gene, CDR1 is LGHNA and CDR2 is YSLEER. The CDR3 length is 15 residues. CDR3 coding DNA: TGCGCCAGCAGTCCAGGACTAGCGGGAGGAGATACGCAGTATTTT. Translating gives CASSPGLAGGDTQYF.

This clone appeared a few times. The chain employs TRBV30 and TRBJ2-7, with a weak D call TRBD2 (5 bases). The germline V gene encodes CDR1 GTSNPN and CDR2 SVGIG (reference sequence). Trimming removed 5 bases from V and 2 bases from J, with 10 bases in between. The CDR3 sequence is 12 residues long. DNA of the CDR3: TGTGCCTGGGCAGAGCGGCCCTACGAGCAGTACTTC. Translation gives CAWAERPYEQYF.

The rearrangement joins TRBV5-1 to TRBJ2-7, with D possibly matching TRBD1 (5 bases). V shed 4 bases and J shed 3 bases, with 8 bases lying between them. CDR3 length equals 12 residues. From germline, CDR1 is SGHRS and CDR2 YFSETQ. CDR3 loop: CASSTDSYEQYF. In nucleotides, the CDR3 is TGCGCCAGCAGCACCGACAGCTACGAGCAGTACTTC.

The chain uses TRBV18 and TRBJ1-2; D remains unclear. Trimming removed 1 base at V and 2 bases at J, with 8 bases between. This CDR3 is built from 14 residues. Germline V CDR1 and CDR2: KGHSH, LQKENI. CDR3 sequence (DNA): TGTGCCAGCTCACCACAGGAGCAAAACTATGGCTACACCTTC. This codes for CASSPQEQNYGYTF.

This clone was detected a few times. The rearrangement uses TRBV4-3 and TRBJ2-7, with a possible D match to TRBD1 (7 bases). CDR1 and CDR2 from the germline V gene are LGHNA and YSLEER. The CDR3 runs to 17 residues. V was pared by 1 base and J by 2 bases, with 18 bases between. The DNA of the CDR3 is TGCGCCAGCAGCCAAGTAGGGGGCGGGACTCTGCCCTACGAGCAGTACTTC. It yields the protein CASSQVGGGTLPYEQYF.

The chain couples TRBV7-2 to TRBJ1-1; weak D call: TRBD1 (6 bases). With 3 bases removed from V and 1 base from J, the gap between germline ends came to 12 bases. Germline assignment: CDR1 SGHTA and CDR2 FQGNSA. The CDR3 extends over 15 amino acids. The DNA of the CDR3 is TGTGCCAGCAGCTTGGCTTGGACAGCGAACACTGAAGCTTTCTTT. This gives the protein CASSLAWTANTEAFF.

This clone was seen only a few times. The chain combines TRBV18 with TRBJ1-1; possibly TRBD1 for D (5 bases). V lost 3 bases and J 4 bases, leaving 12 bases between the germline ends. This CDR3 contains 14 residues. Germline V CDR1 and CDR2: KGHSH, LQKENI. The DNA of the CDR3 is TGTGCCAGCTCACCGATGGGGGGTGGCACTGAAGCTTTCTTT. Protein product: CASSPMGGGTEAFF. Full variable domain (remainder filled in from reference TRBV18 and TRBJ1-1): NAGVMQNPRHLVRRRGQEARLRCSPMKGHSHVYWYRQLPEEGLKFMVYLQKENIIDESGMPKERFSAEFPKEGPSILRIQQVVRGDSAAYFCASSPMGGGTEAFFGQGTRLTVV.

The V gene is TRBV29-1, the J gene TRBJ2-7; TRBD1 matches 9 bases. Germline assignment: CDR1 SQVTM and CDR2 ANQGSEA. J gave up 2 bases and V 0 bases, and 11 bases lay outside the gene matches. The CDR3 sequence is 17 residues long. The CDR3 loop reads CSVEEPPGQGMAYEQYF. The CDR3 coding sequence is TGCAGCGTTGAAGAGCCTCCGGGACAGGGAATGGCCTACGAGCAGTACTTC.

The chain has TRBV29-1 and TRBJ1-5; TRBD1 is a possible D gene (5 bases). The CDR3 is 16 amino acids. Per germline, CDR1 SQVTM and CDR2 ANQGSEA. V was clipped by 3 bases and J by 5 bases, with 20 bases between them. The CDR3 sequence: CSVDSGIPGEDQPQHF. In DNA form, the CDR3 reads TGCAGCGTTGATTCGGGGATTCCGGGGGAGGATCAGCCCCAGCATTTT.